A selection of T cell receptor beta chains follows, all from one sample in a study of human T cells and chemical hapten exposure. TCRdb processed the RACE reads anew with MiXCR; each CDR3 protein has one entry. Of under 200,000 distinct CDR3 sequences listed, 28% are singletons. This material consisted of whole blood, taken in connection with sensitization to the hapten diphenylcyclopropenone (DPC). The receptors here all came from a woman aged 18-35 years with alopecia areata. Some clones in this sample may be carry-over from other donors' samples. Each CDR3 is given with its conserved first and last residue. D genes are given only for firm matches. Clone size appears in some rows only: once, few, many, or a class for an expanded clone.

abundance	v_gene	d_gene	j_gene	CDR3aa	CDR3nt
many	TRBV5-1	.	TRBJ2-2	CASSPDGAGAGELFF	TGCGCCAGCAGCCCTGACGGGGCAGGGGCCGGGGAGCTGTTTTTT
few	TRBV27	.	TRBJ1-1	CASSLSTRNTEAFF	TGTGCCAGCAGTTTATCGACACGGAACACTGAAGCTTTCTTT
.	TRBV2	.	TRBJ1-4	CASNPRTYSGEKLFF	TGTGCCAGCAACCCGAGGACGTACTCGGGTGAAAAACTGTTTTTT
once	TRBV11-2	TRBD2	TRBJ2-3	CASSFLRLAGSTDTQYF	TGTGCCAGCAGCTTTCTACGACTAGCGGGGAGCACAGATACGCAGTATTTT
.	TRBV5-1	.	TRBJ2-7	CASSPGQTYVQYF	TGCGCCAGCAGCCCAGGACAGACTTACGTGCAGTACTTC
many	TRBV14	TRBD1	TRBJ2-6	CASSPSDRALRAGANVLTF	TGTGCCAGCAGCCCCTCGGACAGGGCTTTGCGTGCTGGGGCCAACGTCCTGACTTTC
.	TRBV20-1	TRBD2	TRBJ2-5	CSARTGGLETQYF	TGCAGTGCTAGGACGGGGGGGCTCGAGACCCAGTACTTC
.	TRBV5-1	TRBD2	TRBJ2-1	CASSLGLAGHPYNEQFF	TGCGCCAGCAGCTTGGGGCTAGCGGGGCACCCTTACAATGAGCAGTTCTTC
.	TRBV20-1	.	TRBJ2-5	CSARAPGPSMAQYF	TGCAGTGCTAGAGCTCCGGGCCCATCTATGGCCCAGTACTTC
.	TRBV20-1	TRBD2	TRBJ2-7	CSARMAGEGEQYF	TGCAGTGCTAGAATGGCGGGAGAGGGCGAGCAGTACTTC
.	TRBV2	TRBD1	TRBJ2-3	CASSGGTGGTDTQYF	TGTGCCAGCAGTGGCGGGACAGGGGGGACAGATACGCAGTATTTT
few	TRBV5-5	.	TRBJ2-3	CASSFSRGDLDGQYF	TGTGCCAGCAGCTTTAGCAGGGGAGACCTCGATGGGCAGTATTTT
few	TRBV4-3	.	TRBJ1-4	CASSQEGGEKLFF	TGCGCCAGCAGCCAAGAGGGCGGAGAAAAACTGTTTTTT
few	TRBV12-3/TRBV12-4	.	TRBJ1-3	CASSPNRGQKGNTIYF	TGTGCCAGCAGTCCCAACCGCGGACAGAAGGGAAACACCATATATTTT
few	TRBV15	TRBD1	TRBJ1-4	CATSVGTGYIEKLFF	TGTGCCACCAGCGTCGGGACAGGATACATTGAAAAACTGTTTTTT
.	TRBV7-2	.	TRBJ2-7	CASSAVPRGPGYEQYF	TGTGCCAGCAGCGCGGTCCCCCGTGGCCCGGGATACGAGCAGTACTTC
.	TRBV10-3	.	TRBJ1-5	CAISEYSDQGLRGPDQPQHF	TGTGCCATCAGTGAGTACTCCGACCAGGGCCTTCGGGGTCCAGATCAGCCCCAGCATTTT
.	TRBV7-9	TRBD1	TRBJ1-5	CASSHDRDQPQHF	TGTGCCAGCAGCCATGACAGGGATCAGCCCCAGCATTTT
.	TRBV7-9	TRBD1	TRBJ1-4	CASSDLLTGESEKLFF	TGTGCCAGCAGCGATCTATTGACAGGGGAAAGTGAAAAACTGTTTTTT
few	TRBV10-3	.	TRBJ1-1	CAIRDSSFKAFF	TGTGCCATCCGGGACTCTTCTTTCAAAGCTTTCTTT
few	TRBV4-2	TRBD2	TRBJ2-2	CASSLSSGGLNTGELFF	TGTGCCAGCAGCCTGTCTAGCGGGGGGCTGAACACCGGGGAGCTGTTTTTT
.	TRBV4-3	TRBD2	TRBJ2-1	CASSQEPAGDNEQFF	TGCGCCAGCAGCCAAGAACCAGCGGGGGACAATGAGCAGTTCTTC